The source of this T cell receptor beta chain is a study of blood T cells in healthy people across ages. Study-level findings and limits: Strong correlation linked observed beta diversity and percent naive T cells. Changes seen in expanded clonotypes were possibly confounded by donor CMV status left unknown. Considered underestimates were the diversity estimates obtained from one million T cells.

Combining a sample-barcoded 5' primer with a J-beta primer mix, a second PCR ran for roughly 6 to 12 cycles. From the 5' RACE reads, TCRdb called clonotypes with MiXCR, one entry per CDR3 protein. The table lists 1,500,000 or so distinct CDR3 sequences, 42% of them singletons. This clonotype has just a few counts. What it binds is not known. Germline lookup yields CDR1 ENHRY and CDR2 SYGVKD. This CDR3 has 13 residues. J lost 7 bases, V lost 4 bases, and 1 base had no gene match. The source is a woman between 18 and 30 years old in good health. The genes are TRBV10-3 and TRBJ2-1; TRBD1 agrees at 10 bases. Sequencing was done on a sample of blood. CDR3 sequence reads: CAISAGQGNEQFF. The DNA of the CDR3 is TGTGCCATCAGTGCGGGACAGGGGAATGAGCAGTTCTTC.